This TCR beta chain is from a study of T-cell reconstitution after alpha-beta-depleted transplantation in children. Unique molecular identifiers tagged the TCRbeta library. TCRdb independently ran MiXCR on the PCR reads; one entry per CDR3 protein. The table has some 290,000 distinct CDR3 sequences, almost 10% seen once. CDR1 and CDR2 from the germline V gene are DFQATT and SNEGSKA (reference sequence). The junction had 8 bases not matched to a gene; V was cut back by 4 bases and J by 1 base. The CDR3 covers 16 residues. This clonotype has only a few counts. This clonotype originated in a human donor who donated a stem cell graft to a child with SCID. This chain joins TRBV20-1 and TRBJ2-5, with 11 nucleotides matching TRBD2. The sample consisted of PBMCs from the stem cell graft donor, taken from the stem cell graft. CDR3 sequence reads: CSATPRLAGIQETQYF. For the CDR3, the DNA is TGCAGTGCTACCCCCCGACTAGCGGGGATCCAAGAGACCCAGTACTTC.